This is a list of T cell receptor beta chains from one sample in a study of lung T cells in sarcoidosis with Löfgren's syndrome. MiXCR, applied by TCRdb to the reads, yields one record per CDR3 protein. The sample lists about 20,000 distinct CDR3 sequences, 20% to 25% seen once, with around 4.1% in the top ten. The sample comprised CD4+ T cells from PBMCs. Receptors originate from a human donor with sarcoidosis (Löfgren's syndrome or another form), or a control subject (not recorded which). Each CDR3 is given with its conserved first and last residue. D genes are given only for firm matches. Expanded clones get a size class; other rows say once, few or many, or leave the size out.

V gene,D gene,clone size,J gene,CDR3 DNA,CDR3 protein
TRBV12-3/TRBV12-4,NA,many,TRBJ2-2,TGTGCCAGCAGTTTTAAGAGGGTTAACACCGGGGAGCTGTTTTTT,CASSFKRVNTGELFF
TRBV6-1,TRBD2,many,TRBJ2-1,TGTGCCAGCTCGAGGTCGACTAGCGGGGGGGTTAGCCACAATGAGCAGTTCTTC,CASSRSTSGGVSHNEQFF
TRBV6-1,NA,few,TRBJ1-1,TGTGCCAGCAGCAGCGGGGCACCTGAAGCTTTCTTT,CASSSGAPEAFF
TRBV12-3/TRBV12-4,NA,many,TRBJ1-2,TGTGCCAGCACGACGAAGGGAAATCCGTATGGCTACACCTTC,CASTTKGNPYGYTF
TRBV18,NA,NA,TRBJ2-7,TGTGCCAGCTCATCAATCGACAGGTCCCCTGGTGAGCAGTACTTC,CASSSIDRSPGEQYF
TRBV18,TRBD1,many,TRBJ2-7,TGTGCCAGCTCCTCCGGGACAGACCCCTACGAGCAGTACTTC,CASSSGTDPYEQYF
TRBV7-2,NA,medium-sized,TRBJ1-1,TGTGCCAGCAGCCCCGAGGGGACCACCAACACTGAAGCTTTCTTT,CASSPEGTTNTEAFF
TRBV2,NA,many,TRBJ1-2,TGTGCCAGCAGTGAAACTTCAACGGAGTATGGCTACACCTTC,CASSETSTEYGYTF
TRBV20-1,NA,many,TRBJ1-2,TGCAGTGCTAGAGATCAGAAGCTCTATGGCTACACCTTC,CSARDQKLYGYTF
TRBV28,TRBD1,medium-sized,TRBJ1-1,TGTGCCAGCAGTACTGTCCCGACAGGGGGCGCGGAAGCTTTCTTT,CASSTVPTGGAEAFF
TRBV6-1,TRBD1,medium-sized,TRBJ1-1,TGTGCCAGCATCAAGACAGGGCCGAGCACTGAAGCTTTCTTT,CASIKTGPSTEAFF
TRBV18,TRBD1,many,TRBJ2-1,TGTGCCAGCTCCCCCAGACAGGGAGCCACCGACAATGAGCAGTTCTTC,CASSPRQGATDNEQFF
TRBV6-1,NA,medium-sized,TRBJ1-2,TGTGCCAGCAGTTATACAGGGTCCCTTTACACCTTC,CASSYTGSLYTF
TRBV30,NA,NA,TRBJ1-5,TGTGCCTGGAGTATGGGACCTCTGAGCAATCAGCCCCAGCATTTT,CAWSMGPLSNQPQHF
TRBV28,NA,medium-sized,TRBJ1-5,TGTGCCAGCAGTTTTGGACAGCGATATAGCAATCAGCCCCAGCATTTT,CASSFGQRYSNQPQHF
TRBV12-3/TRBV12-4,NA,many,TRBJ2-1,TGTGCCAGCTGCTCCCGGGACGGCTCCTACAATGAGCAGTTCTTC,CASCSRDGSYNEQFF
TRBV28,NA,medium-sized,TRBJ1-1,TGTGCCAGCAGCTTACGGAACACTGAAGCTTTCTTT,CASSLRNTEAFF
TRBV20-1,NA,once,TRBJ1-1,TGCAGTGCTAGAGACCCCACGCGGTCGGCGGAGAACACTGAGGCTTTCTTT,CSARDPTRSAENTEAFF
TRBV24-1,TRBD2,many,TRBJ2-3,TGTGCCACCAGTTCCGGGACTCCCCTGGGCGGGAGGGCCTTAGATACGCAGTATTTT,CATSSGTPLGGRALDTQYF
TRBV27,NA,medium-sized,TRBJ2-7,TGTGCCAGCAGCCCAAGACTGGGTTCCTACGAGCAGTACTTC,CASSPRLGSYEQYF
TRBV28,TRBD1,many,TRBJ1-3,TGTGCCAGCAGTTCAGGGACAGGGGATGTTGGAAACACCATATATTTT,CASSSGTGDVGNTIYF
TRBV19,TRBD1,few,TRBJ1-5,TGTGCCAGTAGCCGACAGGGTGCGGAGCCCCAGCATTTT,CASSRQGAEPQHF
TRBV2,NA,NA,TRBJ1-5,TGTGCCAGCAGTGAGGAAGGGGATCAGCCCCAGCATTTT,CASSEEGDQPQHF
TRBV28,NA,NA,TRBJ1-1,TGTGCCAGCAAAAGATCCTCCGCTAGGAGCACTGAAGCTTCCTTT,CASKRSSARSTEASF
TRBV5-1,NA,few,TRBJ2-2,TGCGTCAGCAGCTTGCAAGACACCGGGGAGCTGTTTTTT,CVSSLQDTGELFF
TRBV6-1,TRBD2,medium-sized,TRBJ2-7,TGTGCCAGCAGTCGAAGCGGGAGCTCCTACGAGCAGTACTTC,CASSRSGSSYEQYF
TRBV5-1,NA,many,TRBJ2-5,TGCGCCAGCAGCTTGGCGGCCCGAGAGACCCAGTACTTC,CASSLAARETQYF
TRBV12-3/TRBV12-4,NA,many,TRBJ2-5,TGTGCCAGCAGTCGGGGGGCCCAAGAGACCCAGTACTTC,CASSRGAQETQYF
TRBV7-2,TRBD1,many,TRBJ2-7,TGTGCCAGCAGCTTAGAAGGGACAGTCTCCGAGCAGTACTTC,CASSLEGTVSEQYF
TRBV11-2,TRBD2,NA,TRBJ2-1,TGTGCCAGCAGCTTTACTAGCGGGAGGGGGGAAGAGCAGTTCTTC,CASSFTSGRGEEQFF
TRBV19,NA,many,TRBJ2-7,TGTGCCAGTAGTATCGCCGGGAAGCGTAGCTCCTACGAGCAGTACTTC,CASSIAGKRSSYEQYF
TRBV16,NA,NA,TRBJ2-7,TGTGCCAGCAGCCAAGGTCAGGGGGGACAGCAGTACTTC,CASSQGQGGQQYF
TRBV4-2,NA,few,TRBJ2-3,TGTGCCAGCAGCCAATTAAGGACAGATACGCAGTATTTT,CASSQLRTDTQYF
TRBV29-1,TRBD1,many,TRBJ1-4,TGCAGCGTAGGACAGGGCCCTAATGAAAAACTGTTTTTT,CSVGQGPNEKLFF
TRBV7-9,TRBD1,many,TRBJ1-5,TGTGCCAGCAACTTAGGGACAGACAATCAGCCCCAGCATTTT,CASNLGTDNQPQHF
TRBV14,TRBD1,many,TRBJ2-7,TGTGCCAGCAGCCAAGATAAAAGGACAGGCTACGAGCAGTACTTC,CASSQDKRTGYEQYF
TRBV10-3,NA,few,TRBJ1-1,TGTGCCATCAGTACATCCGTGGTAAGGAACACTGAAGCTTTCTTT,CAISTSVVRNTEAFF
TRBV5-1,TRBD2,NA,TRBJ2-2,TGCGCCAGCAGCGCCACTAGCGGGAGAAAAACCGGGGAGCTGTTTTTT,CASSATSGRKTGELFF